This T cell receptor (beta chain) was identified in a study of OX40 agonist ivuxolimab in advanced cancers. For the study at large: The study treated patients with ivuxolimab, an agonistic anti-OX40 (CD134) antibody. Two cutaneous melanoma patients and one hepatocellular carcinoma patient, three in all, had partial responses. Points from the study as a whole: Expanded peripheral T cells had an undetermined antigen specificity. Some nonresponders also had low normalized T-cell clonal expansion.

As to this clone: Its antigen is not known.

Using immunoSEQ multiplex PCR, the repertoire was profiled, and TCRdb retains in-frame clones only, with some absent. The table lists 70,000 to 95,000 clones, approximately 94% of them singletons. Source: CD4+ or CD8+ T cells sorted from blood, taken in a trial of the OX40 agonist ivuxolimab. This receptor was taken from an adult with an advanced solid tumor such as melanoma, head and neck, liver or kidney cancer.

The CDR3 DNA follows: TGTGCCAGCAGCTCACAGCCCTCAGCCCCCCGGGGAGCTTTCTTT. It is translated as CASSSQPSAPRGAFF. The chain employs TRBV9 and TRBJ1-1; D is uncertain. Germline CDR1 reads SGDLS; CDR2 reads YYNGEE. The CDR3 runs 15 residues. The ends were cut back, 4 bases at V and 10 bases at J, with 23 bases in the middle.